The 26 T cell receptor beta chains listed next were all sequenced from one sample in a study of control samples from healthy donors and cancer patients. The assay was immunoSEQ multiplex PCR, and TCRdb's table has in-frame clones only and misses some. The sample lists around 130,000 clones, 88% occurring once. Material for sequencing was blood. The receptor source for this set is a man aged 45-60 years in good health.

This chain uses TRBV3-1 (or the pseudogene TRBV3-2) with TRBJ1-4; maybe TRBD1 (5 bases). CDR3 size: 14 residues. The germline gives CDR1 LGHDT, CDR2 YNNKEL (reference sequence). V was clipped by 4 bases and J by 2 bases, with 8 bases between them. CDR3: CASSPGHTNEKLFF. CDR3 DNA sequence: TGTGCCAGCAGCCCAGGGCATACTAATGAAAAACTGTTTTTT.

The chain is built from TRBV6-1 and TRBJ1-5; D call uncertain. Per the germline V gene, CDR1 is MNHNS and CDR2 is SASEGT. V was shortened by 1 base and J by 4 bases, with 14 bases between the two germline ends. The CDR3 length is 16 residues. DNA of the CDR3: TGTGCCAGCAGTGAAGAGATGGGGATTTCGAATCAGCCCCAGCATTTT. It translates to CASSEEMGISNQPQHF.

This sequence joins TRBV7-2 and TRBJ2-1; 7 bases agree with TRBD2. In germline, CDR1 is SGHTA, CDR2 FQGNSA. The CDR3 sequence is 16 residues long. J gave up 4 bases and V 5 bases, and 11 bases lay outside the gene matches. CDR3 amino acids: CASSLSGGGWYNEQFF. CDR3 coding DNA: TGTGCCAGCAGCCTCTCGGGCGGGGGATGGTACAATGAGCAGTTCTTC.

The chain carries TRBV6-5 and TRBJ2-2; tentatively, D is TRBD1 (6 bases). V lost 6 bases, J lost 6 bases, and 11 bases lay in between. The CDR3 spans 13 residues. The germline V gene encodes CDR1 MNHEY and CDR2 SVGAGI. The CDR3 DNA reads TGTGCCAGCAGACCAGGGGTGGCCGGGGAGCTGTTTTTT. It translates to CASRPGVAGELFF.

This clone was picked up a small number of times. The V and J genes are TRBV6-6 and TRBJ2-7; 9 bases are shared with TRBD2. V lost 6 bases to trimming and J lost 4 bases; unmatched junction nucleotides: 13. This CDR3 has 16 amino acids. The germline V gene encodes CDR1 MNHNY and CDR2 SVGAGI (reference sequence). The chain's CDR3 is CASRDRAGGSSYEQYF. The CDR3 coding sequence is TGTGCCAGCAGGGACCGAGCGGGGGGATCCTCATACGAGCAGTACTTC.

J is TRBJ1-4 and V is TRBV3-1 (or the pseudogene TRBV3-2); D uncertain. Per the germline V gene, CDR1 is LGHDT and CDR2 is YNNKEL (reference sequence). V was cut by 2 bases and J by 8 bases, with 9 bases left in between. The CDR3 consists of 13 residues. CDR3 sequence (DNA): TGTGCCAGCAGCCAACACCGGAGGGAAAAACTGTTTTTT. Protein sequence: CASSQHRREKLFF.

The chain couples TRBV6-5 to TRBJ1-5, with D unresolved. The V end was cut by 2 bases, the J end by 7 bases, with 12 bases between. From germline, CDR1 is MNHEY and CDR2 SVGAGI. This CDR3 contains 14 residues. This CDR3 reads CASSYLGAGQPQHF. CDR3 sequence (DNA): TGTGCCAGCAGTTACCTCGGAGCCGGGCAGCCCCAGCATTTT.

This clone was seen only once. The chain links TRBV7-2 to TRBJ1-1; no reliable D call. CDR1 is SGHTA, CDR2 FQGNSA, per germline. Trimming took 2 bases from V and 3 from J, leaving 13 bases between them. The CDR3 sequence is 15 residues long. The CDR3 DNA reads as TGTGCCAGCAGCTTATTCTACCAGATCGACACTGAAGCTTTCTTT. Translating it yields CASSLFYQIDTEAFF.

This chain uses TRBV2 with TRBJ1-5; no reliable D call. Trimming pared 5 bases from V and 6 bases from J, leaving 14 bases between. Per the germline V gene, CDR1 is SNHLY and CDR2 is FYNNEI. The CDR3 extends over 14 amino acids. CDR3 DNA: TGTGCCAGCAGTCCAGGACGTTTCCCTCAGCCCCAGCATTTT. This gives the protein CASSPGRFPQPQHF.

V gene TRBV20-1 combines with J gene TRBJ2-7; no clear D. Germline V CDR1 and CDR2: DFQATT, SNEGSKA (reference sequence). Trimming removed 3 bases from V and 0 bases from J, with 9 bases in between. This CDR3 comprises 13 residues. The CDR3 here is CSASKGNSYEQYF. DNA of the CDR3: TGCAGTGCTAGTAAGGGAAACTCCTACGAGCAGTACTTC.

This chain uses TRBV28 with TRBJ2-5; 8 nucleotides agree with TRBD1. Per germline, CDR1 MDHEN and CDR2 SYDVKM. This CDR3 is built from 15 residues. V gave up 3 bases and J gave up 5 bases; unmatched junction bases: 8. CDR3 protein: CASSLQGAGGETQYF. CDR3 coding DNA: TGTGCCAGCAGTTTGCAGGGGGCTGGTGGGGAGACCCAGTACTTC.

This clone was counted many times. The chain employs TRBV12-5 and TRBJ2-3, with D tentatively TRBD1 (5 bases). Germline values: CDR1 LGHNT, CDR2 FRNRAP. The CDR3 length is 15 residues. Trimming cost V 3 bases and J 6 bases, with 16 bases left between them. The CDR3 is CASGFLRDSSDTQYF. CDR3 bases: TGTGCTAGTGGTTTCCTCCGAGACAGTTCCGATACGCAGTATTTT. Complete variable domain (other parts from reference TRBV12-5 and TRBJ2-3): DARVTQTPRHKVTEMGQEVTMRCQPILGHNTVFWYRQTMMQGLELLAYFRNRAPLDDSGMPKDRFSAEMPDATLATLKIQPSEPRDSAVYFCASGFLRDSSDTQYFGPGTRLTVL.

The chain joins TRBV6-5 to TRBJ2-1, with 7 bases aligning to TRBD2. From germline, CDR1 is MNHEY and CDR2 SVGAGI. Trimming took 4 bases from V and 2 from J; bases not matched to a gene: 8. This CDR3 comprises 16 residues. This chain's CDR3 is CASSSPWDYPYNEQFF. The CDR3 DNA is TGTGCCAGCAGTTCTCCCTGGGACTATCCCTACAATGAGCAGTTCTTC.

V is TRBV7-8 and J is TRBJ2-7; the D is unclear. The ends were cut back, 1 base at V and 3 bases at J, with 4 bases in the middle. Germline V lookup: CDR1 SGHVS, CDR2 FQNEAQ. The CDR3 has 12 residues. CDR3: CASSLGRYEQYF. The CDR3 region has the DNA TGTGCCAGCAGCTTAGGCCGCTACGAGCAGTACTTC.

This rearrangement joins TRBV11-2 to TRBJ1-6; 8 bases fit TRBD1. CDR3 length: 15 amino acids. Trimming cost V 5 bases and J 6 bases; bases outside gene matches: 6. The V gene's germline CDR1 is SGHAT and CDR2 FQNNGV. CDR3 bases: TGTGCCAGCAGCCTCGACAGGGGCGGTAATTCACCCCTCCACTTT. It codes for CASSLDRGGNSPLHF.

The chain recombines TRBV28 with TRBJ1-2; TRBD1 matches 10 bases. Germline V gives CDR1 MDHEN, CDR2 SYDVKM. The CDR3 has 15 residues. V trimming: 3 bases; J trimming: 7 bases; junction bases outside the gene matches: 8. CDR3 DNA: TGTGCCAGCAGTTTTCCCGGGACAGGGGCGTTTGGCTACACCTTC. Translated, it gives CASSFPGTGAFGYTF.

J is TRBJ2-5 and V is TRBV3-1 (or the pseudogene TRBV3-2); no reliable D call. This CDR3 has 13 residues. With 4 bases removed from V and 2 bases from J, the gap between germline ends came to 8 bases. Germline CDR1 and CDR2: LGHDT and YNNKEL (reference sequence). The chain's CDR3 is CASSLRGQETQYF. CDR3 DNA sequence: TGTGCCAGCAGCCTTCGAGGACAAGAGACCCAGTACTTC.

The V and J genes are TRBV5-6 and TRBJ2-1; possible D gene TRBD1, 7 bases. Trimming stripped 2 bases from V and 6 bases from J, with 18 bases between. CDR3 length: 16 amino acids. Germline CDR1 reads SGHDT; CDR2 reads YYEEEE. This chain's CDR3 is CASSFGPPGGSNEQFF. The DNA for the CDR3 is TGTGCCAGCAGCTTTGGACCCCCAGGGGGGAGCAATGAGCAGTTCTTC.

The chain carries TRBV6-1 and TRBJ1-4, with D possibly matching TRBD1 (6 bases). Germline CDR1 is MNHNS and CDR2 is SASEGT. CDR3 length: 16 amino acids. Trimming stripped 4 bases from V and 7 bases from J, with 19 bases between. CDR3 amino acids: CASSVRPPRGGEKLFF. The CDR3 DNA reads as TGTGCCAGCAGTGTGCGGCCGCCAAGGGGGGGTGAAAAACTGTTTTTT.

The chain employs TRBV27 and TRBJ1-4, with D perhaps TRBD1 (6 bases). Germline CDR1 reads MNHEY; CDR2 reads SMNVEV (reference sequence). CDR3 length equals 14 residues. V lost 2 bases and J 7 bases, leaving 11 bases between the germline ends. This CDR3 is CASSLRRGGEKLFF. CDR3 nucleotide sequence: TGTGCCAGCAGTTTACGCCGAGGGGGTGAAAAACTGTTTTTT.

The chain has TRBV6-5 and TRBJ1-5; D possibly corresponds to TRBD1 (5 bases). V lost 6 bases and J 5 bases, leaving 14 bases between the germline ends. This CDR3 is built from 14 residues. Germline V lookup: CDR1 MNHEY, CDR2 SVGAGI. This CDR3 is CASRTGRGHQPQHF. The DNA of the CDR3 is TGTGCCAGCAGAACGGGGAGGGGTCATCAGCCCCAGCATTTT.

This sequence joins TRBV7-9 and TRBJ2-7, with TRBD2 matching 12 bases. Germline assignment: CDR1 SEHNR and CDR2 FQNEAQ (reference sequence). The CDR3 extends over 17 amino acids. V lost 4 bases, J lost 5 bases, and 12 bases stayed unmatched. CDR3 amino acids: CASSYQLTSGGPDEQYF. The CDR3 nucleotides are TGTGCCAGCAGCTACCAATTGACTAGCGGGGGACCCGACGAGCAGTACTTC.

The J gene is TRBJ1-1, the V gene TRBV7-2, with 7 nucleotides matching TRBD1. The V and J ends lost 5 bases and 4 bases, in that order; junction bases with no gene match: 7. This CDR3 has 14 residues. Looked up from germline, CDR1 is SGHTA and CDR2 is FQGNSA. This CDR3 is CASSEDRVFTEAFF. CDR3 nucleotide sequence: TGTGCCAGCAGCGAAGACAGGGTGTTCACTGAAGCTTTCTTT.

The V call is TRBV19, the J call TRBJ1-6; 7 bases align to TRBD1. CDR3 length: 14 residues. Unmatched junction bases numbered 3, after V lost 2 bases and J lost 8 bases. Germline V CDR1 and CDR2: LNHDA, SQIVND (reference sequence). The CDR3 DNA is TGTGCCAGTAGTATACAGGGGGTGCATTCACCCCTCCACTTT. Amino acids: CASSIQGVHSPLHF.

CDR3 nucleotide sequence: TGTGCCAGCAGTGAGTACATGGGTTTAAATGAAAAACTGTTTTTT. This encodes CASSEYMGLNEKLFF. V gene TRBV2 combines with J gene TRBJ1-4, with D uncertain. There are 15 residues in the CDR3. Germline CDR1 is SNHLY and CDR2 is FYNNEI. V was trimmed by 3 bases and J by 5 bases, leaving 13 bases between them. Complete variable domain (other parts from reference TRBV2 and TRBJ1-4): EPEVTQTPSHQVTQMGQEVILRCVPISNHLYFYWYRQILGQKVEFLVSFYNNEISEKSEIFDDQFSVERPDGSNFTLKIRSTKLEDSAMYFCASSEYMGLNEKLFFGSGTQLSVL.

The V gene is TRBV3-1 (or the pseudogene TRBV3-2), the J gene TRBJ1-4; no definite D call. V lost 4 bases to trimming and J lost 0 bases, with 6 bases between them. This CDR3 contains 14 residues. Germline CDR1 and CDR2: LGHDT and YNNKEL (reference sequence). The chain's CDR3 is CASSPTSTNEKLFF. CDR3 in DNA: TGTGCCAGCAGCCCGACCTCAACTAATGAAAAACTGTTTTTT.